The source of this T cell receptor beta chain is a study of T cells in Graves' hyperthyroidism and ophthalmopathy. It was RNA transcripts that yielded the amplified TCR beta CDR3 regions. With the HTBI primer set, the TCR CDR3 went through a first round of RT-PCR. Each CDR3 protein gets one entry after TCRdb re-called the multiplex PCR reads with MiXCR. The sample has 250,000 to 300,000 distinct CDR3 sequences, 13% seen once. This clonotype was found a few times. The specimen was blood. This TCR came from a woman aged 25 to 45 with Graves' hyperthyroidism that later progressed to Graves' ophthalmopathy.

CDR3 nucleotides: TGCGCCAGCAGCCAAGAATATAGTAGCTCCTACGAGCAGTACTTC. It yields the protein CASSQEYSSSYEQYF. The gene calls are TRBV4-1 and TRBJ2-7; no clear D. In germline, CDR1 is MGHRA, CDR2 YSYEKL. The length of the CDR3 is 15 residues. Trimming stripped 0 bases from V and 0 bases from J, with 9 bases between.